Sequencing of this T cell receptor beta chain was carried out in a study of T-cell memory formation after mild COVID-19. Study outcomes and limitations: Clones contracting across day 15 to 85 had a balanced CD4/CD8 profile; later expanding clones leaned CD4+.

In regard to this clonotype: Its antigen remains unknown.

There are 15 residues in the CDR3. Germline values: CDR1 SEHNR, CDR2 FQNEAQ (reference sequence). V shed 5 bases, J shed 6 bases, and the junction held 5 bases outside the gene matches. UMIs and sample barcodes were carried by the TCR alpha and TCR beta cDNA libraries that 5'RACE produced using constant-segment primers. Each CDR3 protein is one row after TCRdb ran MiXCR on the 5' RACE reads. The table lists more than 150,000 distinct CDR3 sequences, roughly a fifth of them singletons. The origin of this receptor is an adult woman who had mild COVID-19 (a few samples of this study predate the infection). Cell type and time point are not known. The chain links TRBV7-9 to TRBJ2-3; 13 bases match TRBD2. Source material: PBMCs or a T cell subset sorted from them (not recorded which). CDR3: CASSATSGGGDTQYF. CDR3 nucleotide sequence: TGTGCCAGCAGCGCTACTAGCGGGGGGGGTGATACGCAGTATTTT.